This TCR beta chain was sequenced during a study of glioma-infiltrating T cells after dendritic cell vaccination. Whole-study context: Dendritic cell vaccination trial patients had either newly diagnosed or recurrent glioblastoma.

All glioblastoma patients lacked an isocitrate dehydrogenase mutation. Up to about 2 ug genomic DNA was used for TCRB CDR3 amplification. Method: immunoSEQ multiplex PCR; TCRdb's copy keeps in-frame clones and lacks some. The table includes fewer than 85,000 clones, roughly 90% detected once. This clone was seen once. The CDR3 loop spans 13 amino acids. The germline V gene encodes CDR1 MNHEY and CDR2 SVGAGI. V dropped 6 bases and J dropped 4 bases, with 12 bases sitting between them. The origin of this receptor is a human donor with glioblastoma. The chain links TRBV6-5 to TRBJ2-5; D is uncertain. Sequenced material: blood, taken before dendritic cell vaccination. The CDR3 region is CASSSLRRETQYF. CDR3 DNA sequence: TGTGCCAGCAGCTCCCTGAGGAGAGAGACCCAGTACTTC.